This T cell receptor beta chain is drawn from a study of regulatory and conventional T cells in RAG deficiency. The CDR3 has 15 amino acids. The V segment lost 4 bases and the J segment 4 bases; nucleotides outside the gene matches: 4. CDR1 and CDR2 from the germline V gene are MNHEY and SVGAGI. Blood CD4+ CD25-low CD127-high conventional T cells supplied the genomic DNA template. As regards this clone: Its antigen is still unknown.

General study results and limits: Omenn CD25-high CD127-low cells may be activated cells, not true Tregs. Compared with controls, unique Treg TCR beta sequences dropped around 92-fold in Omenn syndrome and CID/AS. Patient subsets had shorter CDR3s; Omenn Treg-Tconv overlap exceeded 85%.

Assay: immunoSEQ multiplex PCR; the TCRdb copy retains only in-frame clones and omits some. The sample includes about 30,000 clones, roughly 96% of them seen just once. The same specimen was also included in a second study, on regulatory T cells. As that report states: Primers: 52 TRBV forward and 13 TRBJ reverse.

V usage is TRBV6-5 and J usage is TRBJ2-1; 10 nucleotides agree with TRBD1. The sequence derives from a human donor in good health. The sequenced material came from CD25- CD4+ T cells sorted from blood. Here the CDR3 DNA reads TGTGCCAGCAGTTCAGACAGGGGGCGTTACAATGAGCAGTTCTTC. Translation: CASSSDRGRYNEQFF.